This T cell receptor beta chain was identified in a study of T cell clonality in common variable immunodeficiency. Study results and caveats: In common variable immunodeficiency, TCR beta chains reportedly carried fewer deletions and N-nucleotide insertions.

This clone has just a few counts. What it recognizes is unknown. The CDR3 end is not reached by the read, which stops 3 residues before it; the germline J gene fills it in. Libraries were prepared by immunoSEQ multiplex PCR; TCRdb keeps only in-frame clonotypes and omits some of them. The data list approximately 38,000 clones, none observed once; roughly 6% falls to the top ten. Trimming removed 4 bases from V and 4 bases from J, with 15 bases in between. The germline V gene has CDR1 SEHNR and CDR2 FQNEAQ (reference sequence). This CDR3 region has 15 residues. The clonotype originates from a human donor with common variable immunodeficiency. The chain employs TRBV7-9 and TRBJ2-3; a weak D match, TRBD1 (6 bases). The material sequenced was peripheral blood mononuclear cells. CDR3 protein: CASSWITGLADTQYF. CDR3 DNA, as far as it was read: TGTGCCAGCAGCTGGATTACAGGGCTCGCAGATACG.